Listed here is a single TCR beta chain. Its antigen is currently not known. Base-call qualities are not available, and no considerably larger clone is one nucleotide away. These data originate in a study of shared clonotypes between healthy human individuals (TCRdb year 2020). A note on the overall study: The cohort included three men and a couple of women between 18 and 49 years of age. For each donor, CD4 naive and CD4 memory were each run on three plates, CD8 naive on two plates, and CD8 memory on one plate. To estimate repertoire size and how much clonotypes are shared between individuals, the study performed deep sequencing of blood TCR repertoires from about five healthy adults. To increase sequencing depth and limit assay-specific biases, TCR repertoire library preparation and sequencing were carried out by different laboratories using diverse techniques. Leukapheresis yielded between about 0.9 and 9 billion PBMCs per donor.

Beyond this particular receptor, the publication reports: Sharing across a few donors was observed for around 5% of naive CD4, less than 4% of naive CD8, 2% to 2.5% of memory CD4, and around 0.42% of memory CD8 clonotypes. Compared with non-shared clonotypes, clonotypes shared by all four sorted-subset donors had higher generation probabilities. Naive subsets generally had larger estimated clonotype richness than memory subsets did. Sampling was restricted to blood, and TCR repertoires in tissue are likely to differ from TCR repertoires in blood. Because the study included a small number of donors, the genetic and exposure-history diversity represented was limited. Rarefaction of sorted-subset datasets indicated incomplete sequencing despite the large sequencing depth. Pairwise subsampling led to the expectation that sequencing depth would affect the degree of clonotype sharing among donors.

The CDR3 covers 16 residues, taking in both the cysteine and the phenylalanine. This entry keeps only the CDR3 DNA: 48 bases, framed from base 1. Relative to germline, V is 3 bases shorter and J is 0 bases shorter, with 14 bases between their ends. CDR1 is given as SNHLY and CDR2 as FYNNEI, both from the germline V gene. Healthy HIV-negative adults with no recently reported acute infections or vaccinations were included as donors. Every donor was a Caucasian adult residing in Nashville, Tennessee, USA. Magnetic negative selection was used to enrich CD4+ T cells, after which naive cells were positively selected on CD45RA and the negative fraction became the memory subset. After blood collection by leukapheresis, PBMCs were isolated using Ficoll-Histopaque density gradient centrifugation and then cryopreserved in the vapor phase of liquid nitrogen. Analytical flow cytometry was used to check the purity and quantity of each magnetically sorted T cell population. Genomic DNA was isolated from every sorted fraction and measured by UV absorbance on a Nanodrop 2000c.

Using the deep immunoSEQ assay, multiplex PCR amplified TCR CDR3 regions from genomic DNA. Genomic DNA extracted from each cell subset was distributed evenly over all wells of several immunoSEQ 96-well plates, and each plate served as one replicate. For sorted subsets, about 200 ng genomic DNA, equal to 25,000 to 35,000 T cell genomes, was loaded into each replicate PCR. The purified libraries were quantified using a Qubit 3.0 fluorometer, sized with a Bioanalyzer 2100, and then quantified again using the KAPA Library Quantification kit. A separate single-read 150-cycle Illumina NextSeq 550 flow cell was used to sequence each immunoSEQ 96-well plate. As for the authors' bioinformatics: Because the immunoSEQ output included only junctional sequences and no quality scores, the filtering could not be the same as the filtering used for full-length reads. Sequences were annotated with PyIR, a Python wrapper for IgBLAST v1.9, and V/J genes and CDR3 were assigned using IMGT germline references. Reads with weak V/J assignments (E-value above 1e-6), missing CDR3, stop codons, out-of-frame junctions, or ambiguous translated residues were removed. V3J clonotypes were defined by identical inferred V gene, J gene, and CDR3 amino acid sequence. Percentage overlap between repertoires was computed as shared unique clonotypes divided by the size of the smaller repertoire. Repertoire richness was assessed with RTK rarefaction, the Chao1 estimator, and Recon v2.1 estimates of unobserved clonotypes. Generation probabilities were computed with OLGA for all TCRbeta clonotypes obtained by the gDNA method from a handful of donors. TCRdb carries this immuneACCESS record with in-frame sequences only. Its versions omit some clonotypes, under half of them owing to an unresolved V gene in the studies checked, with the rest unexplained. V, J and clone size reflect that table, while D and trimming were determined from the DNA. A total of some 2 million clones appear in this sample, 85% to 95% of them only once. Jointly, the top ten make up 0.13% of the sample.

The clonotype was recovered from a man aged 18 to 35 in good health. The sequenced sample consisted of naive CD4+ T cells sorted from blood. The cell subset or site label corresponds to: CD45RA+ positively selected. This chain is built from TRBV2 and TRBJ1-2; TRBD1 is a weak D gene call, 5 bases matching. This receptor has the CDR3 CASSELRTPTNYGYTF. The nucleotide sequence is given as TGTGCCAGCAGTGAGTTGCGGACACCCACTAACTATGGCTACACCTTC.